One sample yielded the 13 T cell receptor beta chains listed below, sequenced in a study of shared clonotypes between healthy human individuals. The data were produced by immunoSEQ multiplex PCR, yet TCRdb's version contains in-frame clones alone and is incomplete. The sample holds roughly 2.2 million clones, just under 95% seen once. What was sequenced was naive CD4+ T cells from PBMCs. Sample subset: CD45RA+ positively selected. Receptors were obtained from a man aged 18 to 30 in good health. Some clones in this sample may be carry-over from other donors' samples.

Of note for this clone: Its ends do not fully match the called genes, so a read error is possible. The J gene is TRBJ1-1, the V gene TRBV28, with D perhaps matching TRBD1 (5 bases). Germline-derived CDR1 and CDR2 are MDHEN and SYDVKM. The CDR3 length is 15 residues. CDR3 DNA sequence: TGTACCAGCAGTTCCACCCCCGACAGAATCACTGAAGCTTTCTTT. Encoded protein: CTSSSTPDRITEAFF.

This rearrangement joins TRBV6-5 to TRBJ1-3, with D unclear. Per germline, CDR1 MNHEY and CDR2 SVGAGI. The V end lost 6 bases, the J end lost 0 bases, and 9 bases lay between the germline ends. There are 14 residues in the CDR3. CDR3 in DNA: TGTGCCAGCAGAACGAGAGACTCTGGAAACACCATATATTTT. It codes for CASRTRDSGNTIYF.

V usage is TRBV6-8 and J usage is TRBJ2-7, with 8 nucleotides matching TRBD1. Trimming cost V 6 bases and J 5 bases; bases outside gene matches: 6. Germline CDR1 and CDR2: MNHGY and SAAAGT. CDR3 size: 13 residues. CDR3 loop: CASRFRGRHEQYF. DNA for the CDR3: TGTGCCAGCAGATTCAGGGGGCGCCACGAGCAGTACTTC.

The chain is built from TRBV4-2 and TRBJ1-5; no clear D gene. CDR1 and CDR2 (germline): LGHNA, YNFKEQ. This CDR3 contains 15 residues. V was cut by 0 bases and J by 10 bases, with 16 bases left in between. CDR3 in amino acids: CASSQDPNNQRPQHF. The CDR3 bases are TGTGCCAGCAGCCAAGATCCGAATAATCAACGACCCCAGCATTTT.

The chain recombines TRBV19 with TRBJ1-5, with a possible D match to TRBD1 (6 bases). Germline values: CDR1 LNHDA, CDR2 SQIVND (reference sequence). Trimming pared 8 bases from V and 5 bases from J, leaving 16 bases between. This CDR3 region has 14 residues. CDR3: CASAPRRTDQPQHF. For the CDR3, the DNA is TGTGCCAGTGCTCCCCGACGGACAGATCAGCCCCAGCATTTT.

This chain uses TRBV20-1 with TRBJ1-2, with D perhaps matching TRBD1 (6 bases). There are 10 residues in the CDR3. V was clipped by 6 bases and J by 8 bases, with 10 bases between them. Germline values: CDR1 DFQATT, CDR2 SNEGSKA (reference sequence). The CDR3 DNA is TGCAGTGCGGCAGGGGTAGGCTACACCTTC. The encoded protein is CSAAGVGYTF.

V usage is TRBV5-1 and J usage is TRBJ2-3, with 9 bases fitting TRBD1. Germline CDR1 and CDR2: SGHRS and YFSETQ. The trim removed 2 bases at V and 4 bases at J, leaving 2 bases unmatched. The CDR3 spans 14 residues. The CDR3 nucleotides are TGCGCCAGCAGCTTACAGGGGGCTTCAGATACGCAGTATTTT. This gives the protein CASSLQGASDTQYF.

This chain uses TRBV10-3 with TRBJ2-5; 7 nucleotides line up with TRBD1. Trimming took 11 bases from V and 1 from J; bases not matched to a gene: 4. The CDR3 sequence is 12 residues long. Germline loops: CDR1 ENHRY, CDR2 SYGVKD. CDR3 nucleotide sequence: TGTGCCGCTAGGACAGGCCAAGAGACCCAGTACTTC. This sequence encodes CAARTGQETQYF.

This chain links TRBV9 with TRBJ2-2, with TRBD1 identical over 8 bases. The germline gives CDR1 SGDLS, CDR2 YYNGEE. The V gene end was trimmed by 2 bases and the J gene end by 1 base; junction bases not matched to a gene: 13. The CDR3 loop spans 19 amino acids. CDR3 sequence reads: CASSVTVRPGQVNTGELFF. The CDR3 DNA is TGTGCCAGCAGCGTCACTGTACGTCCGGGACAGGTGAACACCGGGGAGCTGTTTTTT. Based on the CDR3 plus reference TRBV9 and TRBJ2-2, the full variable domain is DSGVTQTPKHLITATGQRVTLRCSPRSGDLSVYWYQQSLDQGLQFLIQYYNGEERAKGNILERFSAQQFPDLHSELNLSSLELGDSALYFCASSVTVRPGQVNTGELFFGEGSRLTVL.

This clone was detected once. The chain is built from TRBV25-1 and TRBJ2-3; perhaps TRBD1 as D (5 bases). V was shortened by 6 bases and J by 5 bases, with 27 bases between the two germline ends. This CDR3 contains 18 residues. CDR1 and CDR2 from the germline V gene are MGHDK and SYGVNS. The DNA for the CDR3 is TGTGCCAGCAGCCACCAGGGTGGGGTAGGGAAGGTAGGAGATACGCAGTATTTT. Translating gives CASSHQGGVGKVGDTQYF. Filled out from reference TRBV25-1 and TRBJ2-3, the complete variable domain reads EADIYQTPRYLVIGTGKKITLECSQTMGHDKMYWYQQDPGMELHLIHYSYGVNSTEKGDLSSESTVSRIRTEHFPLTLESARPSHTSQYLCASSHQGGVGKVGDTQYFGPGTRLTVL.

The chain uses TRBV6-8 and TRBJ2-7, with D possibly matching TRBD2 (5 bases). The CDR3 runs to 13 residues. Looked up from germline, CDR1 is MNHGY and CDR2 is SAAAGT. Trimming took off 7 bases at V and 1 base at J, with 11 bases between the two ends. The CDR3 DNA reads as TGTGCCAGCATCGGGAATTTGTCCTACGAGCAGTACTTC. This sequence encodes CASIGNLSYEQYF.

A remark on this clone: The identical CDR3 is also encoded by other nucleotide sequences in the sample. The CDR3 here is CASSLDRVGEQFF. In DNA form, the CDR3 reads TGTGCCAGCAGCCTCGACAGGGTCGGTGAGCAGTTCTTC. The chain couples TRBV5-4 to TRBJ2-1; TRBD1 matches at 7 bases. Per germline, CDR1 SGHNT and CDR2 YYREEE (reference sequence). The CDR3 totals 13 residues. J was trimmed by 9 bases and V by 4 bases; bases with no gene match: 7.

This clone was observed once. This chain links TRBV6-6 with TRBJ2-3; D is possibly TRBD2 (5 bases). The CDR3 has 15 residues. From germline, CDR1 is MNHNY and CDR2 SVGAGI (reference sequence). V was shortened by 5 bases and J by 0 bases, with 12 bases between the two germline ends. CDR3 region: CASSTPLASTDTQYF. The CDR3 nucleotides are TGTGCCAGCAGTACCCCCCTAGCTAGCACAGATACGCAGTATTTT.